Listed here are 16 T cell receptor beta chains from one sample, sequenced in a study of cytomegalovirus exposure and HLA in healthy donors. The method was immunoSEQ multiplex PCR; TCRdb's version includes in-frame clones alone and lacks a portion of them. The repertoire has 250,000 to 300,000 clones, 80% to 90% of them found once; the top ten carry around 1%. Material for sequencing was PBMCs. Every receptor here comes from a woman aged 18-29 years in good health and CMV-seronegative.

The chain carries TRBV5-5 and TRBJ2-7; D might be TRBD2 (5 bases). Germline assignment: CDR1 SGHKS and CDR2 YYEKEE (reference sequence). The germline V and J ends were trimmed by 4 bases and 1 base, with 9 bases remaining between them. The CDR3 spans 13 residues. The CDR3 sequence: CASSLAGSYEQYF. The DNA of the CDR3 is TGTGCCAGCAGCCTTGCGGGTTCCTACGAGCAGTACTTC.

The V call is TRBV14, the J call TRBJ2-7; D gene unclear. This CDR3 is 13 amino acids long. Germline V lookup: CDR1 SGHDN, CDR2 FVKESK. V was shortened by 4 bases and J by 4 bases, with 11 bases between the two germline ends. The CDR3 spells CASSPDGFYEQYF. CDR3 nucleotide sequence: TGTGCCAGCAGCCCAGACGGGTTTTACGAGCAGTACTTC.

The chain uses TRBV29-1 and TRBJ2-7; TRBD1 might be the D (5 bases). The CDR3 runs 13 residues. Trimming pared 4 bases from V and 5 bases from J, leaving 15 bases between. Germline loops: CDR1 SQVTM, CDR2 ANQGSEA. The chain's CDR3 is CSVAREAADEQYF. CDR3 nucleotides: TGCAGCGTTGCCAGGGAAGCAGCCGACGAGCAGTACTTC.

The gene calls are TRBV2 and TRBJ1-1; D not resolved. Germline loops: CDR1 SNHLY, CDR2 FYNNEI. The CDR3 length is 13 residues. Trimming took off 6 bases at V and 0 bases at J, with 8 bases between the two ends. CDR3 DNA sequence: TGTGCCAGCAGGAGGCGCTTGAACACTGAAGCTTTCTTT. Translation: CASRRRLNTEAFF.

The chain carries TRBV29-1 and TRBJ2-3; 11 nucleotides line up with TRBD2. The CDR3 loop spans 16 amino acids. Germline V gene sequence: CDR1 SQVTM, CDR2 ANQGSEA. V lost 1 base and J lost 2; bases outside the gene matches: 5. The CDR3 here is CSVEGLAGRFTDTQYF. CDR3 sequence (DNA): TGCAGCGTTGAAGGACTAGCGGGACGCTTCACAGATACGCAGTATTTT.

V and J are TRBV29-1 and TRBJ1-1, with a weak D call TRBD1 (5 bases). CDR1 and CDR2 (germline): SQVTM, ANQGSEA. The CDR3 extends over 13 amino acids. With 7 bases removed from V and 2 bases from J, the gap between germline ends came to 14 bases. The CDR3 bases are TGCAGCGGAACCGGGACTTTTAACACTGAAGCTTTCTTT. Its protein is CSGTGTFNTEAFF. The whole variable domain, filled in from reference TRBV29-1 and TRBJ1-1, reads SAVISQKPSRDICQRGTSLTIQCQVDSQVTMMFWYRQQPGQSLTLIATANQGSEATYESGFVIDKFPISRPNLTFSTLTVSNMSPEDSSIYLCSGTGTFNTEAFFGQGTRLTVV.

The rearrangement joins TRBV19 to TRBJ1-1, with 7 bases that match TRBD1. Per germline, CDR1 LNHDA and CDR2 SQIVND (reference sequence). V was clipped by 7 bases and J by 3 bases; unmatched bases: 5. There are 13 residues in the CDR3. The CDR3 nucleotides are TGTGCCAGTAACCGAGGGGGCGACACTGAAGCTTTCTTT. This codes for CASNRGGDTEAFF.

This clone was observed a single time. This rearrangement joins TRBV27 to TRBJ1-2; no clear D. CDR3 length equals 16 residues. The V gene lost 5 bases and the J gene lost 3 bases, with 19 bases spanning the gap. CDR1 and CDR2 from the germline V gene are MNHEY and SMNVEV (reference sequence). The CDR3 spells CASSPQAGRGDYGYTF. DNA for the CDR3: TGTGCCAGCAGTCCGCAGGCCGGGCGCGGGGACTATGGCTACACCTTC.

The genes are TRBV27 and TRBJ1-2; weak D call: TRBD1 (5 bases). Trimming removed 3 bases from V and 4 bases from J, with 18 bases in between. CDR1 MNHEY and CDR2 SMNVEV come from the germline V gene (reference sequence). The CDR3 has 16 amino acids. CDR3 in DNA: TGTGCCAGCAGTTTCGGGACTCCTAACGGGCTCTATGGCTACACCTTC. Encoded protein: CASSFGTPNGLYGYTF.

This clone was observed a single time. CDR3 coding DNA: TGTGCCAGCTCACTAGACAGGAGCTCCTACGAGCAGTACTTC. It codes for CASSLDRSSYEQYF. The chain employs TRBV18 and TRBJ2-7; D may be TRBD1 (6 bases). This CDR3 is built from 14 residues. V gave up 4 bases and J gave up 0 bases, with 10 bases separating them. Germline V gene lookup returns CDR1 KGHSH and CDR2 LQKENI.

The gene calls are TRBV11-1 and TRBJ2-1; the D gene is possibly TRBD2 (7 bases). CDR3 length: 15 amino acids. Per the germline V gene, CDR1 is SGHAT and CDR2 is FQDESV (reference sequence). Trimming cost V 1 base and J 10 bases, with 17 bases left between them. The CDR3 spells CASSLVVGGPGEQFF. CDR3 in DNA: TGTGCCAGCAGCTTAGTAGTGGGGGGGCCCGGGGAGCAGTTCTTC.

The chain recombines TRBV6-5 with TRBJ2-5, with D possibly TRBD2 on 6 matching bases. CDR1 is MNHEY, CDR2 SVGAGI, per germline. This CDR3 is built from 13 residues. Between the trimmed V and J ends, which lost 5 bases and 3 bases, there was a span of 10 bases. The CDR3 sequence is CASSPSAKETQYF. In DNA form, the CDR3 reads TGTGCCAGCAGTCCTAGCGCCAAAGAGACCCAGTACTTC.

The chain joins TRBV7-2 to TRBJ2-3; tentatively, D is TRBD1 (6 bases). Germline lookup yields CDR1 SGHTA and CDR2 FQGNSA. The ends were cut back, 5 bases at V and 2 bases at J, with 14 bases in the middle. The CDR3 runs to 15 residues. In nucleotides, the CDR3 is TGTGCCAGCAGCCCAGGGGTTACGTCCACAGATACGCAGTATTTT. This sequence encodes CASSPGVTSTDTQYF.

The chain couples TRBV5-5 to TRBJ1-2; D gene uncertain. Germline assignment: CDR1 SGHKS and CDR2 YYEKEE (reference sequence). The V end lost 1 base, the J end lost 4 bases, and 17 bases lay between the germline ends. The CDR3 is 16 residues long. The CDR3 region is CASSLSAPGGFYGYTF. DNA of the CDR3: TGTGCCAGCAGCTTGAGTGCGCCCGGAGGTTTCTATGGCTACACCTTC.

CDR3 sequence: CASSKASGRVYEQYF. Here the CDR3 DNA reads TGTGCCAGCAGCAAGGCTAGCGGGAGAGTCTACGAGCAGTACTTC. The chain has TRBV14 and TRBJ2-7; 10 positions agree with TRBD2. Germline trimming cut 5 bases from V and 3 bases from J; bases unmatched to any gene: 7. This CDR3 has 15 amino acids. CDR1 is SGHDN, CDR2 FVKESK, per germline.

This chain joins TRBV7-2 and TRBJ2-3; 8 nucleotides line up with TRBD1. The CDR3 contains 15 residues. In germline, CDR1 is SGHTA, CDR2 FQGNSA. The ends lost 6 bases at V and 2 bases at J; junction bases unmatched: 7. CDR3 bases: TGTGCCAGCAGTGAGAGGACAGGGAACACAGATACGCAGTATTTT. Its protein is CASSERTGNTDTQYF.